This T cell receptor beta chain was captured by sequencing in a study of shared clonotypes between healthy human individuals. Looking at the study overall: Three CD4 naive, three CD4 memory, two CD8 naive and one CD8 memory plate were used per donor. Study-wide findings and caveats: Clonotype sharing across four donors was observed for 4% to 5.5% of naive CD4 clonotypes.

CD45RO-negative, CCR7-positively selected cells formed the naive CD8 fraction, excluding terminally differentiated effector memory CD45RA+ cells. All donors were Caucasian adults living in Nashville, Tennessee. Germline V gene sequence: CDR1 GTSNPN, CDR2 SVGIG (reference sequence). This CDR3 is built from 18 residues. After removal of 4 bases from V and 2 bases from J, the junction contained 15 bases not matched to a gene. The authors' processing: Owing to the provision of junction-only sequences devoid of quality scores by immunoSEQ, filtering differed. The repertoire was sequenced with immunoSEQ multiplex PCR; TCRdb's copy has only in-frame clones and lacks some. The V and J calls and clone size come from that table; D and trimming were worked out from the DNA. The data contain under 2,000,000 clones, roughly 95% of them singletons. As for this clone: Antigen unknown.

The sequencing input was naive CD8+ T cells sorted from blood. The origin of this receptor is a man aged 18 to 30 in good health. V is TRBV30 and J is TRBJ2-3; 10 positions agree with TRBD2. The CDR3 spells CAWTTGSGGVPNTDTQYF. CDR3 sequence (DNA): TGTGCCTGGACCACCGGGAGCGGGGGGGTTCCGAACACAGATACGCAGTATTTT.